These 10 T cell receptor beta chains came from one sample sequenced in a study of CD8 T cells in ankylosing spondylitis. Study-level results: Seemingly characteristic of ankylosing spondylitis blood was a TCR beta motif consisting of roughly 8 highly homologous variants.

Their antigens remain unidentified. TCRdb itself ran the 5' RACE reads through MiXCR, one entry per CDR3 protein. The sample consists of over 600,000 distinct CDR3 sequences, roughly 19% of them appearing once. Input material: blood, either unsorted or a sorted T cell fraction (not recorded which). These receptors all come from a male donor with ankylosing spondylitis.

The gene calls are TRBV12-3 or TRBV12-4 and TRBJ1-2, with a possible D match to TRBD1 (5 bases). V lost 7 bases and J lost 2, with 14 bases in between. This CDR3 spans 14 amino acids. CDR3 protein: CASNSGRLNYGYTF. CDR3 bases: TGTGCCAGCAATTCGGGACGTTTGAACTATGGCTACACCTTC.

This clonotype has at least ten counts. Compared with germline, one end of the junction differs, possibly owing to a read error. The rearrangement uses TRBV5-1 and TRBJ2-2, with unresolved D. This CDR3 is 12 amino acids long. The germline V gene has CDR1 SGHRS and CDR2 YFSETQ. CDR3: CASSLNTGELFF. The CDR3 DNA reads as TGTGCCAGCAGTCTGAACACCGGGGAGCTGTTTTTT. The full variable domain, completed using reference TRBV5-1 and TRBJ2-2, is KAGVTQTPRYLIKTRGQQVTLSCSPISGHRSVSWYQQTPGQGLQFLFEYFSETQRNKGNFPGRFSGRQFSNSRSEMNVSTLELGDSALYLCASSLNTGELFFGEGSRLTVL.

This clonotype showed up just a few times. The rearrangement uses TRBV9 and TRBJ2-5; 10 bases line up with TRBD1. The CDR3 is 14 amino acids. J gave up 9 bases and V 4 bases, and 9 bases lay outside the gene matches. Per germline, CDR1 SGDLS and CDR2 YYNGEE. Here the CDR3 reads CASSSTGTGVSQYF. DNA of the CDR3: TGTGCCAGCAGCTCCACTGGGACAGGGGTGTCCCAGTACTTC.

The chain couples TRBV3-1 to TRBJ2-7; D unresolved. CDR1 LGHDT and CDR2 YNNKEL come from the germline V gene (reference sequence). V was pared by 0 bases and J by 2 bases, with 11 bases between. This CDR3 comprises 15 residues. The CDR3 nucleotides read TGTGCCAGCAGCCAAGAACCGAGGCCAACCTACGAGCAGTACTTC. This sequence encodes CASSQEPRPTYEQYF.

The rearrangement uses TRBV6-2 or TRBV6-3 and TRBJ2-1; TRBD1 matches at 11 bases. This CDR3 has 15 amino acids. CDR1 MNHEY and CDR2 SVGEGT come from the germline V gene. V lost 4 bases and J lost 6; bases outside the gene matches: 5. CDR3 in DNA: TGTGCCAGCAGTTTCGGGGGGACAGGGGGCAATGAGCAGTTCTTC. Amino acids: CASSFGGTGGNEQFF.

This clonotype showed up just a few times. The V gene is TRBV11-2, the J gene TRBJ2-1; TRBD2 matches 13 bases. CDR1 is SGHAT, CDR2 FQNNGV, per germline. J was trimmed by 10 bases and V by 1 base; bases with no gene match: 10. There are 17 residues in the CDR3. The CDR3 sequence: CASSLVPGLAGELEQFF. CDR3 DNA: TGTGCCAGCAGCTTAGTCCCCGGACTAGCGGGAGAATTGGAGCAGTTCTTC.

This clonotype showed up just a few times. This rearrangement joins TRBV7-8 to TRBJ2-1, with 8 nucleotides matching TRBD2. This CDR3 spans 13 amino acids. The germline V gene encodes CDR1 SGHVS and CDR2 FQNEAQ. Unmatched junction bases numbered 5, after V lost 5 bases and J lost 8 bases. CDR3 loop: CASSPWTSYEQFF. For the CDR3, the DNA is TGTGCCAGCAGCCCCTGGACTAGCTATGAGCAGTTCTTC.

This sequence joins TRBV7-2 and TRBJ2-2, with D maybe TRBD2 (6 bases). The germline V gene has CDR1 SGHTA and CDR2 FQGNSA. V was shortened by 5 bases and J by 2 bases, with 18 bases between the two germline ends. The CDR3 is 17 residues long. Here the CDR3 DNA reads TGTGCCAGCAGCCGCCCAGCGGGCTCCCTAAACACCGGGGAGCTGTTTTTT. Its protein product is CASSRPAGSLNTGELFF. Full variable domain (outside the CDR3, taken from reference TRBV7-2 and TRBJ2-2): GAGVSQSPSNKVTEKGKDVELRCDPISGHTALYWYRQSLGQGLEFLIYFQGNSAPDKSGLPSDRFSAERTGGSVSTLTIQRTQQEDSAVYLCASSRPAGSLNTGELFFGEGSRLTVL.

The V call is TRBV6-1, the J call TRBJ2-1; 9 nucleotides match TRBD1. CDR1 and CDR2 from the germline V gene are MNHNS and SASEGT. Trimming at V came to 6 bases and at J to 8 bases, leaving 11 bases not matched to a gene. CDR3 length: 15 residues. The CDR3 nucleotides are TGTGCCAGCAGCTCCGTGGACAGGGGTAGGGATGAGCAGTTCTTC. It yields the protein CASSSVDRGRDEQFF.

This chain connects TRBV12-3 or TRBV12-4 to TRBJ2-5; maybe TRBD1 (7 bases). The V gene lost 6 bases and the J gene lost 6 bases, with 20 bases spanning the gap. This CDR3 region has 15 residues. Here the CDR3 DNA reads TGTGCCAGCAGCCCCAGGGGGGCCGGGTCAAAGACCCAGTACTTC. Translating it yields CASSPRGAGSKTQYF.